This TCR beta chain appears in the sequencing data of a study of neoadjuvant anti-PD-1 for oral cavity cancer. Turning to the study itself: Around day 43, patients without progression received a fourth nivolumab dose before surgery.

Per the germline V gene, CDR1 is SGHNT and CDR2 is YYREEE (reference sequence). This CDR3 contains 13 residues. Trimming took off 2 bases at V and 9 bases at J, with 9 bases between the two ends. Blood libraries mostly used approximately 0.5 ug genomic DNA, six replicates each. The repertoire was sequenced with immunoSEQ multiplex PCR; TCRdb's copy has only in-frame clones and lacks some. The sample lists fewer than 35,000 clones, approximately 87% occurring once. Study outcomes and limitations: Higher pretreatment blood Treg/Th17 ratios correlated with higher pretreatment blood and lower post-treatment tumor TCRbeta clonality. With a few patients per group, TCR findings need larger cohorts.

Concerning this clone itself: The target antigen is unknown.

This receptor was taken from a person between 35 and 79 years old with oral cavity squamous cell carcinoma. This sequence joins TRBV5-4 and TRBJ2-6; D is ambiguous. The sample in question was PBMCs, obtained before nivolumab (anti-PD-1) treatment. CDR3 nucleotides: TGTGCCAGCAGCTTTCCCCCCGTCAACGTCCTGACTTTC. This translates into CASSFPPVNVLTF.